This TCR beta chain was sequenced in a study of response to subunit inactivated influenza vaccine. Remarks on this clonotype: Its target is not known.

Study-level findings and limits: Each seasonal flu vaccination may recruit only limited new T cells, authors suggested.

CDR3 length: 17 residues. CDR1 is DFQATT, CDR2 SNEGSKA, per germline (reference sequence). The junction had 15 bases not matched to a gene; V was cut back by 6 bases and J by 4 bases. TCRdb used MiXCR to reprocess the RT-PCR reads, holding one entry per CDR3 protein. Counted here are roughly 520,000 distinct CDR3 sequences, 25% occurring once; the ten biggest clones make up 1.5% to 2%. Sequencing used CD4+ T cells sorted from PBMCs, obtained about 5 days after vaccination. The receptor was isolated from a man aged 45-60 years who received an inactivated influenza vaccine. This chain uses TRBV20-1 with TRBJ2-5, with TRBD2 matching over 12 bases. The chain's CDR3 is CSAVRLAGVGLGETQYF. The DNA for the CDR3 is TGCAGTGCCGTGAGACTAGCGGGAGTCGGTCTGGGAGAGACCCAGTACTTC.